The 18 T cell receptor beta chains below come from one sample, sequenced in a study of monozygotic twins with inflammatory bowel disease. After re-calling the 5' RACE reads, TCRdb lists one entry per CDR3 protein, DNA absent. The sample table sets out 200,000 to 250,000 distinct CDR3 sequences. Specimen: blood. These receptors were collected from a human donor with ulcerative colitis or Crohn's disease, or a healthy co-twin of an affected twin (not recorded which).

The genes are TRBV18 and TRBJ2-7; TCRdb picks TRBD2, but there is no DNA to check that call. The germline V gene has CDR1 KGHSH and CDR2 LQKENI. This CDR3 contains 16 residues. CDR3 protein: CASSPISGGRSYEQYF.

The chain uses TRBV29-1 and TRBJ2-5; with no DNA, the TCRdb D assignment of TRBD1 cannot be verified. Germline assignment: CDR1 SQVTM and CDR2 ANQGSEA. The CDR3 contains 15 residues. The CDR3 region is CSSRMGAGKRETQYF.

V usage is TRBV4-1 and J usage is TRBJ1-5; TCRdb's D call, TRBD1, is unchecked because there is no DNA. The germline V gene encodes CDR1 MGHRA and CDR2 YSYEKL. This CDR3 has 15 amino acids. The CDR3 region is CASSPPGDSNQPQHF.

The chain carries TRBV20-1 and TRBJ2-5; TCRdb's D call, TRBD1, is unchecked because there is no DNA. Germline CDR1 DFQATT, CDR2 SNEGSKA (reference sequence). CDR3 length equals 15 residues. The CDR3 sequence: CSARDRSGTAFTQYF.

The rearrangement joins TRBV5-6 to TRBJ2-3; the D call of TRBD2 rests on TCRdb alone, since no DNA is present to check it. CDR1 SGHDT and CDR2 YYEEEE come from the germline V gene. The CDR3 extends over 15 amino acids. CDR3 amino acids: CASSLISGGSDTQYF.

The chain couples TRBV7-2 to TRBJ1-5; TCRdb's assignment of TRBD1 cannot be checked, as there is no DNA. There are 14 residues in the CDR3. Per the germline V gene, CDR1 is SGHTA and CDR2 is FQGNSA. This CDR3 is CASSQTGINQPQHF. The entire variable domain, with the rest obtained from reference TRBV7-2 and TRBJ1-5, is as follows: GAGVSQSPSNKVTEKGKDVELRCDPISGHTALYWYRQSLGQGLEFLIYFQGNSAPDKSGLPSDRFSAERTGGSVSTLTIQRTQQEDSAVYLCASSQTGINQPQHFGDGTRLSIL.

V usage is TRBV6-5 and J usage is TRBJ1-1; the D call from TCRdb, TRBD1, cannot be confirmed without DNA. Per germline, CDR1 MNHEY and CDR2 SVGAGI. There are 17 residues in the CDR3. The CDR3 region is CASSYLLGGSVLTEAFF.

The chain employs TRBV5-6 and TRBJ1-1; lacking DNA, the TRBD1 call made by TCRdb goes unchecked. This CDR3 is 14 amino acids long. Per germline, CDR1 SGHDT and CDR2 YYEEEE. CDR3 residues: CASSLEGIRAEAFF.

This chain links TRBV7-8 with TRBJ1-1; checking the TCRdb D call of TRBD1 is not possible without DNA. The length of the CDR3 is 14 residues. CDR1 and CDR2 from the germline V gene are SGHVS and FQNEAQ. The CDR3 region is CASKPGRMNTEAFF.

The chain uses TRBV2 and TRBJ2-5; lacking DNA, the TRBD1 call made by TCRdb goes unchecked. The CDR3 length is 15 residues. Germline V gene data show CDR1 as SNHLY and CDR2 as FYNNEI. The CDR3 loop reads CASRPSGTDQETQYF.

V and J are TRBV5-6 and TRBJ2-1; absent DNA, TCRdb's TRBD2 call cannot be checked. The CDR3 spans 12 residues. The germline V gene encodes CDR1 SGHDT and CDR2 YYEEEE. CDR3 protein: CASSPSAGQQFF.

The chain employs TRBV12-3 or TRBV12-4 and TRBJ1-1. The CDR3 is made up of 13 amino acids. CDR3 sequence: CASSLAPDTEAFF.

This chain joins TRBV4-1 and TRBJ2-2; the TCRdb D gene call, TRBD1, has no DNA to confirm it. CDR1 and CDR2 from the germline V gene are MGHRA and YSYEKL. The CDR3 has 16 amino acids. The CDR3 sequence: CASSPYIDSSTGELFF.

This chain links TRBV20-1 with TRBJ2-6; the D call from TCRdb, TRBD1, cannot be confirmed without DNA. This CDR3 spans 20 amino acids. The germline gives CDR1 DFQATT, CDR2 SNEGSKA (reference sequence). The CDR3 region is CSASAAMGQAVTSGANVLTF.

This rearrangement joins TRBV20-1 to TRBJ1-1; TCRdb lists TRBD1, though no DNA is available to test this call. This CDR3 comprises 15 residues. Germline V gene lookup returns CDR1 DFQATT and CDR2 SNEGSKA (reference sequence). CDR3 region: CSATGQGALNTEAFF.

The chain joins TRBV6-5 to TRBJ1-5; lacking DNA, the TRBD1 call made by TCRdb goes unchecked. The CDR3 has 15 amino acids. Germline V lookup: CDR1 MNHEY, CDR2 SVGAGI. The CDR3 spells CASSLTGKREQPQHF.

This rearrangement joins TRBV5-8 to TRBJ1-3. This CDR3 has 13 amino acids. Germline V CDR1 and CDR2: SGHTS, YDEGEE. The CDR3 sequence is CASSLTPRNTIYF.

The chain has TRBV20-1 and TRBJ2-7; the TCRdb D gene call, TRBD1, has no DNA to confirm it. Germline CDR1 reads DFQATT; CDR2 reads SNEGSKA (reference sequence). CDR3 size: 13 residues. CDR3 protein: CSARGQTVYEQYF.